The 9 T cell receptor beta chains in this list originate from one sample, sequenced in a study of T cell clonality in common variable immunodeficiency. Clones were sequenced by immunoSEQ multiplex PCR, and TCRdb holds only the in-frame ones, with some missing. The specimen has 40,000 to 65,000 clones, none found just once. The sequencing sample was made of peripheral blood mononuclear cells. Receptors originate from a person between 18 and 75 years old in good health.

There are a few counts of this clone. This could be a read error, since a much larger clone is one nucleotide away. The CDR3 region is CASSIQGSSEKLFF. The DNA read from the CDR3 is TGTGCCAGTAGTATCCAGGGTTCGAGTGAAAAG. The rearrangement joins TRBV19 to TRBJ2-2, with D perhaps TRBD1 (5 bases). From the germline J gene comes the end of the CDR3, since the read stops 3 residues before it. CDR1 is LNHDA and CDR2 is SQIVND in the germline V gene (reference sequence). The CDR3 spans 14 residues.

This clone was counted many times. The missing CDR3 end, 3 residues past where the read stops, is filled in from the germline J gene. V usage is TRBV2 and J usage is TRBJ2-1; possibly TRBD1 for D (5 bases). Germline CDR1 is SNHLY and CDR2 is FYNNEI. Trimming pared 7 bases from V and 0 bases from J, leaving 13 bases between. The CDR3 consists of 15 residues. The sequenced CDR3 bases are TGTGCCAGCAATACCCAAGACAGCTCCTACAATGAG. It translates to CASNTQDSSYNE. The entire CDR3 is CASNTQDSSYNEQFF.

In this sample, this clone turned up a few times. The sequenced fragment ends 3 residues before the CDR3 boundary, so the rest is inferred from the germline J gene. The chain uses TRBV30 and TRBJ1-2; D unresolved. Looked up from germline, CDR1 is GTSNPN and CDR2 is SVGIG (reference sequence). The CDR3 is 16 amino acids. The CDR3 here is CAWSARLAGDYNDYTF. Partial CDR3 DNA: TGTGCCTGGAGTGCGAGACTAGCGGGAGATTACAATGAC.

Remarks on this clone: The read gets to within 3 residues of the CDR3 end, and the germline J gene fills in the rest. This rearrangement joins TRBV7-9 to TRBJ1-2; 7 nucleotides align to TRBD1. After removal of 3 bases from V and 2 bases from J, the junction contained 6 bases not matched to a gene. The V gene's germline CDR1 is SEHNR and CDR2 FQNEAQ (reference sequence). The CDR3 has 15 amino acids. The CDR3 DNA, read in part, is TGTGCCAGCAGCTTCGTAGGGGGCCCCAACTATGGC. Amino acid sequence: CASSFVGGPNYG. The full-length CDR3 reads as CASSFVGGPNYGYTF. The full variable domain, rest sourced from reference TRBV7-9 and TRBJ1-2, is DTGVSQNPRHKITKRGQNVTFRCDPISEHNRLYWYRQTLGQGPEFLTYFQNEAQLEKSRLLSDRFSAERPKGSFSTLEIQRTEQGDSAMYLCASSFVGGPNYGYTFGSGTRLTVV.

This clone was observed many times. The sequenced fragment ends 3 residues before the CDR3 boundary, so the rest is inferred from the germline J gene. This chain uses TRBV18 with TRBJ2-6, with a weak D call TRBD1 (5 bases). Trimming left V 5 bases short and J 2 bases short, with 13 bases between. CDR1 is KGHSH and CDR2 is LQKENI in the germline V gene. This CDR3 is 16 amino acids long. The CDR3 bases that were read are TGTGCCAGCTCAGGCAGGGCGATTACTGGGGCCAACGTC. Amino acids: CASSGRAITGANV. Given in full, the CDR3 is CASSGRAITGANVLTF.

This clone was seen repeatedly, ten times or more. The read terminates 3 residues ahead of where the CDR3 ends, so the germline J gene completes it. The V gene is TRBV7-2, the J gene TRBJ2-5, with a tentative D call TRBD1 (5 bases). Germline V lookup: CDR1 SGHTA, CDR2 FQGNSA. The CDR3 sequence is 13 residues long. Trimming pared 2 bases from V and 7 bases from J, leaving 11 bases between. CDR3 bases read: TGTGCCAGCAGCTTACAGGCAAGGGGGACC. It encodes CASSLQARGT. In full, the CDR3 is CASSLQARGTQYF. Combining the CDR3 with reference TRBV7-2 and TRBJ2-5 gives the whole variable domain GAGVSQSPSNKVTEKGKDVELRCDPISGHTALYWYRQSLGQGLEFLIYFQGNSAPDKSGLPSDRFSAERTGGSVSTLTIQRTQQEDSAVYLCASSLQARGTQYFGPGTRLLVL.

At least ten counts were recorded for this clone. Read data end 3 residues before the CDR3 end; the end is taken from the germline J gene. The chain recombines TRBV20-1 with TRBJ2-3, with TRBD1 identical over 8 bases. Germline assignment: CDR1 DFQATT and CDR2 SNEGSKA (reference sequence). The CDR3 is made up of 16 amino acids. Trimming removed 0 bases from V and 1 base from J; junction bases left unmatched: 6. This chain's CDR3 is CSARDPDREGTDTQYF. The sequenced CDR3 bases are TGCAGTGCTAGAGATCCGGACAGGGAGGGCACAGATACG.

At least ten counts were recorded for this clone. Sequencing ends 3 residues short of the CDR3 end; the germline J gene provides the rest. The V gene is TRBV19, the J gene TRBJ1-2; perhaps TRBD1 as D (5 bases). In germline, CDR1 is LNHDA, CDR2 SQIVND (reference sequence). Trimming cost V 9 bases and J 7 bases, with 9 bases left between them. This CDR3 is built from 10 residues. CDR3 sequence: CASQGGGYTF. The sequenced part of the CDR3 DNA is TGTGCCAGCCAGGGAGGTGGC.

This clone was observed many times. Read data end 3 residues before the CDR3 end; the end is taken from the germline J gene. The chain combines TRBV2 with TRBJ2-5; D is unclear. V dropped 6 bases and J dropped 3 bases, with 14 bases sitting between them. CDR1 is SNHLY and CDR2 is FYNNEI in the germline V gene. This CDR3 contains 14 residues. The CDR3 reads CASSAMRKKETQYF. CDR3 bases read: TGTGCCAGCAGCGCTATGAGAAAGAAAGAGACC.